This T cell receptor (beta chain) was recovered during a study of post-analysis software for immune sequencing data. Overall study: The study covered relapsing-remitting, secondary progressive and progressive-relapsing courses of multiple sclerosis. Study-level findings and limits: Samples made in the same batch grouped tightly together by F measure. Five TRBV segments (TRBV5-6, TRBV5-1 and TRBV20-1 among them) occurred more frequently in patients than in controls. Multiple sclerosis was associated with a significant reduction in normalized Chao1 diversity relative to controls.

A remark on this clonotype: What it binds is not known.

Unique molecular identifiers tagged the TCR beta cDNA libraries. With roughly 1 to 11 million T cells as the source, 450,000 to 600,000 cDNA molecules resulted. One entry per CDR3 protein, called by TCRdb with MiXCR from the PCR reads. The sample gives approximately 770,000 distinct CDR3 sequences, around 42% of which show up once; 4.9% is in the top ten. This CDR3 contains 16 residues. CDR1 and CDR2 from the germline V gene are SGHVS and FQNEAQ. Trimming removed 5 bases at V and 3 bases at J, with 17 bases between. This receptor was identified in a girl between 5 and 17 years old with multiple sclerosis. This sequence joins TRBV7-8 and TRBJ1-5, with D possibly being TRBD1 (5 bases). Material for sequencing was blood. CDR3 loop: CASSAASTVDNQPQHF. CDR3 bases: TGTGCCAGCAGCGCCGCATCGACAGTCGACAATCAGCCCCAGCATTTT.